This TCR beta chain was retrieved from a study of CD8 T cells in ankylosing spondylitis. This clonotype was recorded at least ten times. V gave up 8 bases and J gave up 2 bases, with 11 bases separating them. Germline V CDR1 and CDR2: DFQATT, SNEGSKA (reference sequence). CDR3 size: 12 residues. As the method for making TCR beta libraries, quantitative 5'-RACE with molecular barcodes was used. TCRdb reprocessed the 5' RACE reads via MiXCR and lists one record per CDR3 protein. The sample lists more than 200,000 distinct CDR3 sequences; around 25% were seen once. The specimen sequenced was blood, either unsorted or a sorted T cell fraction (not recorded which). The TCR was taken from a male donor with ankylosing spondylitis or in good health (not recorded which). The chain combines TRBV20-1 with TRBJ2-3; D is perhaps TRBD1 (5 bases). CDR3 nucleotides: TGCAGTCAAGACAGACACACAGATACGCAGTATTTT. Protein sequence: CSQDRHTDTQYF.